One sample yielded the 5 T cell receptor beta chains listed below, sequenced in a study of blood T cell repertoires in COVID-19. The method was immunoSEQ multiplex PCR; TCRdb's version includes in-frame clones alone and lacks a portion of them. The table includes some 370,000 clones, under 85% detected once. The specimen was PBMCs or T cells enriched from blood (not recorded which). The receptor source for this set is a woman aged 45-65 years who had recovered from COVID-19.

This chain connects TRBV18 to TRBJ2-7; 11 nucleotides line up with TRBD1. Germline CDR1 and CDR2: KGHSH and LQKENI. V was pared by 3 bases and J by 0 bases, with 1 base of the junction left unmatched. The CDR3 covers 15 residues. CDR3 sequence reads: CASSPGTGGSYEQYF. CDR3 nucleotide sequence: TGTGCCAGCTCACCCGGGACAGGGGGCTCCTACGAGCAGTACTTC.

The CDR3 is CASSTGQVNQPQHF. The CDR3 DNA follows: TGTGCCAGCAGCACGGGACAGGTCAATCAGCCCCAGCATTTT. The chain uses TRBV5-6 and TRBJ1-5; 8 bases fit TRBD1. The CDR3 runs 14 residues. The germline CDR1 and CDR2 sequences are SGHDT and YYEEEE. V shed 4 bases, J shed 3 bases, and the junction held 3 bases outside the gene matches.

The chain joins TRBV3-1 (or the pseudogene TRBV3-2) to TRBJ2-2; D possibly corresponds to TRBD2 (6 bases). V was pared by 3 bases and J by 7 bases, with 15 bases between. This CDR3 has 15 residues. In germline, CDR1 is LGHDT, CDR2 YNNKEL (reference sequence). DNA for the CDR3: TGTGCCAGCAGCCATCTCCGGGGGACGGTCGGGGAGCTGTTTTTT. This sequence encodes CASSHLRGTVGELFF.

The sample holds one count of this clone. The sample contains more than one DNA sequence encoding this CDR3. The genes are TRBV27 and TRBJ1-1; no firm D call. CDR1 and CDR2 (germline): MNHEY, SMNVEV (reference sequence). The V end lost 0 bases, the J end lost 7 bases, and 9 bases lay between the germline ends. The CDR3 consists of 13 residues. The CDR3 sequence is CASSLSSGGEAFF. CDR3 DNA: TGTGCCAGCAGTTTATCGTCAGGAGGTGAAGCTTTCTTT.

The rearrangement links TRBV3-1 (or the pseudogene TRBV3-2) to TRBJ1-2, with D hard to call. The CDR3 is made up of 12 amino acids. CDR1 and CDR2 from the germline V gene are LGHDT and YNNKEL (reference sequence). Trimming took off 6 bases at V and 2 bases at J, with 7 bases between the two ends. The chain's CDR3 is CASSQENYGYTF. DNA of the CDR3: TGTGCCAGCAGTCAGGAAAACTATGGCTACACCTTC.